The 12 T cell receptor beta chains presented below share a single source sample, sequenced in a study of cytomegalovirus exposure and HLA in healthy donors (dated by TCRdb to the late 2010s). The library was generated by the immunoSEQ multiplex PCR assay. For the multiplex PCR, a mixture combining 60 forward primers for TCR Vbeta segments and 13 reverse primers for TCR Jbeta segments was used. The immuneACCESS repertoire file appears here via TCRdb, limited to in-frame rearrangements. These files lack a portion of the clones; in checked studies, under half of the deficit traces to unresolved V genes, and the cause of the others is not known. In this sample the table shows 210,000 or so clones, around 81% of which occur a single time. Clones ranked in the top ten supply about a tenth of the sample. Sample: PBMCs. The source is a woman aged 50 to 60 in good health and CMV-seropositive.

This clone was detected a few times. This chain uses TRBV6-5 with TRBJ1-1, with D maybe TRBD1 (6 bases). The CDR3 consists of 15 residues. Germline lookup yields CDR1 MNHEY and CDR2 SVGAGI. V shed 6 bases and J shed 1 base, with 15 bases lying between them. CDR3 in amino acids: CASRVFIQGNTEAFF. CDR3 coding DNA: TGTGCCAGCAGAGTCTTTATACAGGGGAACACTGAAGCTTTCTTT.

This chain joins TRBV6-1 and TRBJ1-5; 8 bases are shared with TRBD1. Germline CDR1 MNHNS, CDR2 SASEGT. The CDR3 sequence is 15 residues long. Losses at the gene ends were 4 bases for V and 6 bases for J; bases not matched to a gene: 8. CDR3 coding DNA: TGTGCCAGCAGTGCTTATGGACAGGGCGGTCAGCCCCAGCATTTT. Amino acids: CASSAYGQGGQPQHF.

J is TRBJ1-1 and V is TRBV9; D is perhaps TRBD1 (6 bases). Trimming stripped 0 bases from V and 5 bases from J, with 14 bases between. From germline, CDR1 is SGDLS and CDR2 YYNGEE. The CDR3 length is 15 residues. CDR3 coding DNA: TGTGCCAGCAGCGTAGTGGGAGGGGGGGAAACTGAAGCTTTCTTT. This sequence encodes CASSVVGGGETEAFF.

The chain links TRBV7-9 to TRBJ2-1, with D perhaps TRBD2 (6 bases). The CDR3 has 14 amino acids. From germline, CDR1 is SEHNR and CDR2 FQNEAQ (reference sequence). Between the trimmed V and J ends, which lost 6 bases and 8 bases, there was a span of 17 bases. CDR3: CASRDPGRRDEQFF. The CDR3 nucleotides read TGTGCCAGCAGGGACCCGGGGAGGCGGGATGAGCAGTTCTTC.

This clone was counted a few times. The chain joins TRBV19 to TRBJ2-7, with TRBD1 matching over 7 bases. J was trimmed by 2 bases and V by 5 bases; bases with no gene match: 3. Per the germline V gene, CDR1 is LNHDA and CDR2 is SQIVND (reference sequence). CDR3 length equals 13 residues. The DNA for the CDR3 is TGTGCCAGTAGTCCGGACAGGACCTACGAGCAGTACTTC. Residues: CASSPDRTYEQYF. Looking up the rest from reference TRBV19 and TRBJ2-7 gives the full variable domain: DGGITQSPKYLFRKEGQNVTLSCEQNLNHDAMYWYRQDPGQGLRLIYYSQIVNDFQKGDIAEGYSVSREKKESFPLTVTSAQKNPTAFYLCASSPDRTYEQYFGPGTRLTVT.

The CDR3 protein is CASSGRDRVRQPQHF. DNA of the CDR3: TGTGCCAGTAGCGGCCGGGACAGGGTTCGTCAGCCCCAGCATTTT. V gene TRBV19 combines with J gene TRBJ1-5; 9 bases agree with TRBD1. After removal of 6 bases from V and 6 bases from J, the junction contained 9 bases not matched to a gene. CDR3 length: 15 residues. Germline lookup yields CDR1 LNHDA and CDR2 SQIVND (reference sequence).

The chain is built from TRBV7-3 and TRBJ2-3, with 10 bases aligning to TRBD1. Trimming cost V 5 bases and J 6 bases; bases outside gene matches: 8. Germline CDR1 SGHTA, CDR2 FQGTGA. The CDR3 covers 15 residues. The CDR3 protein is CASSHDRGRVDTQYF. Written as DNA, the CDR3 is TGTGCCAGCAGCCACGACAGGGGGCGCGTGGATACGCAGTATTTT.

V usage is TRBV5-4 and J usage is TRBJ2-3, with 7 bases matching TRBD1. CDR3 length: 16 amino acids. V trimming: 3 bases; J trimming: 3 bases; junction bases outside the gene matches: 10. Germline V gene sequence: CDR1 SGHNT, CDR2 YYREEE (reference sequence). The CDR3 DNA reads TGTGCCAGCAGCTCGTATAACAGGGGTTATACAGATACGCAGTATTTT. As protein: CASSSYNRGYTDTQYF.

In DNA form, the CDR3 reads TGTGCCAGCAGCACCGGACAGGCCGATTATAGGGCAACTTTCTTT. It codes for CASSTGQADYRATFF. The gene calls are TRBV5-6 and TRBJ1-1, with TRBD1 identical over 7 bases. The CDR3 has 15 amino acids. The J segment lost 12 bases and the V segment lost 4 bases, leaving 18 bases of the junction unmatched. The germline CDR1 and CDR2 sequences are SGHDT and YYEEEE.

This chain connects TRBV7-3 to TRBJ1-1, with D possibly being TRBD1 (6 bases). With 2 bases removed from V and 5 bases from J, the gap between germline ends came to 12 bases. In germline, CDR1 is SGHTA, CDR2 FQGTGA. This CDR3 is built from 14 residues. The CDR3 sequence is CASSLLSGATEAFF. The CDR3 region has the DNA TGTGCCAGCAGCTTACTATCAGGGGCGACTGAAGCTTTCTTT.

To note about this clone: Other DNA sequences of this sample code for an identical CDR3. The CDR3 nucleotides are TGTGCCAGTAGTATCGGGGGGAATCAGCCCCAGCATTTT. It encodes CASSIGGNQPQHF. The J gene is TRBJ1-5, the V gene TRBV19; D might be TRBD1 (5 bases). V shed 3 bases and J shed 4 bases, with 7 bases lying between them. The germline CDR1 and CDR2 sequences are LNHDA and SQIVND (reference sequence). CDR3 size: 13 residues.

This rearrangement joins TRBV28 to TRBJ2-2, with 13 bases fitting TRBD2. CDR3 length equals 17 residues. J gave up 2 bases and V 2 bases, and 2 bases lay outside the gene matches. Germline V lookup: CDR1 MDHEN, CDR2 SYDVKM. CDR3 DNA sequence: TGTGCCAGCAGTTTAGGGACTAGCGGGACTAACACCGGGGAGCTGTTTTTT. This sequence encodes CASSLGTSGTNTGELFF.